This T cell receptor (beta chain) is drawn from a study of memory CD4+ T cells and cytomegalovirus serostatus. Study findings and constraints: About two fifths of the roughly 150 known CMV-associated TCRbeta sequences appeared in CD4+ memory.

The sort gate was single viable CD3+CD4+CD8-CD45RO+ cells for memory CD4+ T cells. In the case of this clone: Antigen: not known.

CDR3 size: 15 residues. Looked up from germline, CDR1 is LNHDA and CDR2 is SQIVND (reference sequence). The V segment lost 3 bases and the J segment 7 bases; nucleotides outside the gene matches: 9. As originally analysed: After removing out-of-frame reads, approximately 2 million distinct TCRbeta sequences remained. This table comes from immunoSEQ multiplex PCR, and its TCRdb copy is limited to in-frame clones, with some not included. V and J calls and clone size are copied from that table; D and trimming were computed from the DNA. This sample yields 48,000 or so clones, of which 78% are seen a single time; 0.75% to 0.9% belongs to the top ten.

This rearrangement joins TRBV19 to TRBJ1-5, with TRBD1 matching over 7 bases. Sequencing input: memory CD4+ T cells from blood. This receptor was identified in an adult in good health and CMV-seronegative. DNA for the CDR3: TGTGCCAGTAGTATTAGGGGGGGACAGTTACAGCCCCAGCATTTT. This encodes CASSIRGGQLQPQHF.